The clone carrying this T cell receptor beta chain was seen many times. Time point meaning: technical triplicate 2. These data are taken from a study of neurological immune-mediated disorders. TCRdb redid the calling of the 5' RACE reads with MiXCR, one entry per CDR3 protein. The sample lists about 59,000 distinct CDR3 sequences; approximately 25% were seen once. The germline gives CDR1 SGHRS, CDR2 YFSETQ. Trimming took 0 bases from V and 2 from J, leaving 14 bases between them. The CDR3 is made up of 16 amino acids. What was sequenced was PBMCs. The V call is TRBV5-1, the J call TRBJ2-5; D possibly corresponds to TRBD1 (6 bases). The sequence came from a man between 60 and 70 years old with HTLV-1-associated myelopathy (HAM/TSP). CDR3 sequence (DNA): TGCGCCAGCAGCTTGGAGGTCAGGGGCCCACAAGAGACCCAGTACTTC. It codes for CASSLEVRGPQETQYF.